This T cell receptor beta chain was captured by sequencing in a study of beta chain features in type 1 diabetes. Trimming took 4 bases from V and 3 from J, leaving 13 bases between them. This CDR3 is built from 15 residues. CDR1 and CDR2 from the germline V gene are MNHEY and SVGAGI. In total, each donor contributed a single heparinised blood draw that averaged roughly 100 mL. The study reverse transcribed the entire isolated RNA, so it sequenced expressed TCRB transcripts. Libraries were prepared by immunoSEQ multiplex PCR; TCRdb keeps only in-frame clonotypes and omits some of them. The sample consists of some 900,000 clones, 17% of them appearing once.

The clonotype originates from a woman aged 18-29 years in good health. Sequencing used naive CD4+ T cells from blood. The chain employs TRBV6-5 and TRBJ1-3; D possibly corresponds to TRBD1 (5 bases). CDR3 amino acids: CASSSRGASGNTIYF. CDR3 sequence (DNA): TGTGCCAGCAGTTCTAGAGGGGCTAGTGGAAACACCATATATTTT.